The T cell receptor beta chain described here comes from a study of T cell repertoires in cytomegalovirus infection. In the study overall: CMV infection and matching HLA type were both indicated by public TCR beta signatures.

Study conclusions and caveats: Carriage of CMV together with the relevant HLA was identifiable through cumulative public TCR beta family frequency. HLA-C-restricted CMV-specific TCR beta clonotypes were dominant in the ex vivo response.

One entry per CDR3 protein results from TCRdb running MiXCR on the reads. In the table there are 150,000 to 200,000 distinct CDR3 sequences, roughly 27% of which are singletons. In the case of this clonotype: Its antigen remains unknown.

The sequenced sample consisted of PBMCs. This TCR came from a human donor in good health (CMV status not recorded). Some clones in this sample may be carry-over from other donors' samples.

For the CDR3, the DNA is TGCGCCAGCAGCCTGGGGGGCCGGGGCTCGCTTAACTATGGCTACACCTTC. Translating it yields CASSLGGRGSLNYGYTF. The chain recombines TRBV5-1 with TRBJ1-2, with D maybe TRBD1 (6 bases). V dropped 4 bases and J dropped 1 base, with 20 bases sitting between them. Germline CDR1 and CDR2: SGHRS and YFSETQ. The CDR3 is made up of 17 amino acids. Variable domain in full (rest from reference TRBV5-1 and TRBJ1-2): KAGVTQTPRYLIKTRGQQVTLSCSPISGHRSVSWYQQTPGQGLQFLFEYFSETQRNKGNFPGRFSGRQFSNSRSEMNVSTLELGDSALYLCASSLGGRGSLNYGYTFGSGTRLTVV.